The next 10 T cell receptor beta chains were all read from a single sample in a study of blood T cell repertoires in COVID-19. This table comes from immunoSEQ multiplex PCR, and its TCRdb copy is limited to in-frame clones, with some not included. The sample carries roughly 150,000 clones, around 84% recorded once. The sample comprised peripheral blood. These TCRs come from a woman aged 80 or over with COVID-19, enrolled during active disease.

The CDR3 bases are TGTGCCAGCGGGTTAAGGGGATATGAGCAGTTCTTC. Translation: CASGLRGYEQFF. The genes are TRBV6-5 and TRBJ2-1, with D tentatively TRBD1 (5 bases). The germline gives CDR1 MNHEY, CDR2 SVGAGI. Trimming cost V 8 bases and J 8 bases, with 13 bases left between them. This CDR3 is built from 12 residues.

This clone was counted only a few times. The CDR3 is CASSRESTDTQYF. CDR3 nucleotide sequence: TGTGCCAGCAGCCGGGAGTCGACAGATACGCAGTATTTT. The V and J genes are TRBV2 and TRBJ2-3; a possible D gene is TRBD2 (6 bases). This CDR3 is 13 amino acids long. From germline, CDR1 is SNHLY and CDR2 FYNNEI. Trimming cost V 6 bases and J 3 bases, with 10 bases left between them.

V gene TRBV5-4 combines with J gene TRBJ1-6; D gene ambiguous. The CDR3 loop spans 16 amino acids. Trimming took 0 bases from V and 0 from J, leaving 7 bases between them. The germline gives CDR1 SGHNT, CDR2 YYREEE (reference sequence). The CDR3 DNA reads TGTGCCAGCAGCTTGGACCTGAGCTCCTATAATTCACCCCTCCACTTT. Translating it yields CASSLDLSSYNSPLHF.

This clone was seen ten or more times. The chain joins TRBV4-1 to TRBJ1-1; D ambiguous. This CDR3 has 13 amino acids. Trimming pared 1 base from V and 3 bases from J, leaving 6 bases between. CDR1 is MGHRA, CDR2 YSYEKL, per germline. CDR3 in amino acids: CASSQGVDTEAFF. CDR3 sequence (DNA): TGCGCCAGCAGCCAAGGAGTGGACACTGAAGCTTTCTTT.

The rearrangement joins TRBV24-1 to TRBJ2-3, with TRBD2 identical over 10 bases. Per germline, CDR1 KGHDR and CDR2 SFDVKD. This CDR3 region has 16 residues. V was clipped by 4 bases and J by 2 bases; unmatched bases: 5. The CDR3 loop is CATSEPSGGYTDTQYF. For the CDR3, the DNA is TGTGCCACCAGTGAGCCTAGCGGGGGCTACACAGATACGCAGTATTTT.

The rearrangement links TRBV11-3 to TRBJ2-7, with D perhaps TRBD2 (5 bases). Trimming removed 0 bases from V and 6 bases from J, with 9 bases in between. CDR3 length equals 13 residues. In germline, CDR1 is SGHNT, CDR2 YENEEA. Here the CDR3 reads CASSLDRTGEQYF. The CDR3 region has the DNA TGTGCCAGCAGCTTAGACAGGACTGGCGAGCAGTACTTC. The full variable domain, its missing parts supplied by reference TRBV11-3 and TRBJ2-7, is EAGVVQSPRYKIIEKKQPVAFWCNPISGHNTLYWYLQNLGQGPELLIRYENEEAVDDSQLPKDRFSAERLKGVDSTLKIQPAELGDSAVYLCASSLDRTGEQYFGPGTRLTVT.

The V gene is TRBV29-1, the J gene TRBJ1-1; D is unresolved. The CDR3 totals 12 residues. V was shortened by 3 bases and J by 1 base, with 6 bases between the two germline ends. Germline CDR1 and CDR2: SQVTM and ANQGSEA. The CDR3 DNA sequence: TGCAGCGTTGATTTAGAGAACACTGAAGCTTTCTTT. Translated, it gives CSVDLENTEAFF.

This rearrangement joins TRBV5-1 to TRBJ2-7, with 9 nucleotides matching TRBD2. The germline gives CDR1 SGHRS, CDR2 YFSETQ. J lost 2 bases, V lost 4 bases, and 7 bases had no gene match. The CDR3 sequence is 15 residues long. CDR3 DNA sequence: TGCGCCAGCAGCCCGGCGGCTAGCGGGACCTACGAGCAGTACTTC. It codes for CASSPAASGTYEQYF.

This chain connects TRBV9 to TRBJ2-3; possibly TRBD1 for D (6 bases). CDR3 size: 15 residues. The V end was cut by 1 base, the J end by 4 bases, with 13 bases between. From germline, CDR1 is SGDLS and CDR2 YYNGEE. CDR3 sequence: CASSVSTGQSDTQYF. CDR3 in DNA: TGTGCCAGCAGCGTATCAACAGGGCAGTCAGATACGCAGTATTTT.

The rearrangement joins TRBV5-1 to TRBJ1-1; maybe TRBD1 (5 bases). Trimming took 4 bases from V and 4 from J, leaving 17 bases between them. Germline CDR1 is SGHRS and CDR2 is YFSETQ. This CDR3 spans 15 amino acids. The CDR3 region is CASSPRGGLRTEAFF. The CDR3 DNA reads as TGCGCCAGCAGCCCCCGGGGGGGGTTGCGCACTGAAGCTTTCTTT.